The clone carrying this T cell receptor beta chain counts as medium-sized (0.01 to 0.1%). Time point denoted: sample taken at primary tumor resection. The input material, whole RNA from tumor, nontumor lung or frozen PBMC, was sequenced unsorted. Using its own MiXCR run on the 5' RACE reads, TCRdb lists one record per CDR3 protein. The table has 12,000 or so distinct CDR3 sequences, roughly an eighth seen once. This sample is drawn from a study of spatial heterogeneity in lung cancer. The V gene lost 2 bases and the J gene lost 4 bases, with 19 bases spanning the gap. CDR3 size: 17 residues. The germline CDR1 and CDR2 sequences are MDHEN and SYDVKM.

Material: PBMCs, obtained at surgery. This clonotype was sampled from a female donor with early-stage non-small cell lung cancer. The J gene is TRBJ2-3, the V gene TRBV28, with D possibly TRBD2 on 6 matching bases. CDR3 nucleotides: TGTGCCAGCAGTTTACCCGGTCAGCTAGCGAGTGCAGATACGCAGTATTTT. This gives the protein CASSLPGQLASADTQYF.